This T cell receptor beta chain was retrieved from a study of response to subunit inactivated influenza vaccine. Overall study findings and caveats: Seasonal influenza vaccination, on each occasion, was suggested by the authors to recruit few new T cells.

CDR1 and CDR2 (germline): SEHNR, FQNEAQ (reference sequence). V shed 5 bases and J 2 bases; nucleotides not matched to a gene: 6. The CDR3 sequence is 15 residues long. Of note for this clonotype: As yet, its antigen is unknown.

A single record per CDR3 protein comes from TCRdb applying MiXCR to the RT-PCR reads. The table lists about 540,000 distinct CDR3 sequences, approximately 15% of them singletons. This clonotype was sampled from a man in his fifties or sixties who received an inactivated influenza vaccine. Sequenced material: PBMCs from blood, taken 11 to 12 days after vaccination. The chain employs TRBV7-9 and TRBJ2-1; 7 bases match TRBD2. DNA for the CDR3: TGTGCCAGCAGCCCTAGCGGTACTCCCTACAATGAGCAGTTCTTC. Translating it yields CASSPSGTPYNEQFF.